The rows below give T cell receptor beta chains drawn from one sample of a study of blood T cell dynamics during melanoma immunotherapy. Libraries were prepared by immunoSEQ multiplex PCR; TCRdb keeps only in-frame clonotypes and omits some of them. This repertoire shows some 20,000 clones, roughly 85% found once; its top ten account for around 7.8%. The sample consisted of blood, taken from a patient treated with checkpoint blockade. All receptors derive from a human donor with melanoma. CDR3s include the opening cysteine and the closing phenylalanine or tryptophan. Fields, in order: clone size, V gene, D gene, J gene, CDR3 protein, CDR3 DNA. D genes are given only for firm matches. Some rows mark clone size as missing; the rest say once, few, many or name a class of expanded clone.

abundance: .
v_gene: TRBV14
d_gene: TRBD1
j_gene: TRBJ1-2
CDR3aa: CASSQTGVDGYTF
CDR3nt: TGTGCCAGCAGCCAGACAGGGGTGGATGGCTACACCTTC

abundance: .
v_gene: TRBV7-2
d_gene: TRBD1
j_gene: TRBJ1-3
CDR3aa: CASSLTGGNSGNTIYF
CDR3nt: TGTGCCAGCAGCCTCACAGGGGGTAACTCTGGAAACACCATATATTTT

abundance: .
v_gene: TRBV29-1
d_gene: .
j_gene: TRBJ2-3
CDR3aa: CSVIPGWESTDTQYF
CDR3nt: TGCAGCGTTATCCCGGGGTGGGAGAGCACAGATACGCAGTATTTT

abundance: .
v_gene: TRBV7-6
d_gene: .
j_gene: TRBJ1-2
CDR3aa: CASSLAGGSYGYTF
CDR3nt: TGTGCCAGCAGCTTAGCAGGTGGAAGCTATGGCTACACCTTC

abundance: .
v_gene: TRBV2
d_gene: TRBD1
j_gene: TRBJ2-3
CDR3aa: CASSGDRGSTDTQYF
CDR3nt: TGTGCCAGCAGTGGGGACAGGGGGAGCACAGATACGCAGTATTTT

abundance: .
v_gene: TRBV7-8
d_gene: TRBD1
j_gene: TRBJ1-5
CDR3aa: CASSLETGGGNQPQHF
CDR3nt: TGTGCCAGCAGCTTAGAGACAGGGGGCGGCAATCAGCCCCAGCATTTT

abundance: .
v_gene: TRBV5-4
d_gene: .
j_gene: TRBJ1-3
CDR3aa: CASSRQGYSGNTIYF
CDR3nt: TGTGCCAGCAGCCGCCAGGGGTACTCTGGAAACACCATATATTTT

abundance: .
v_gene: TRBV19
d_gene: TRBD1
j_gene: TRBJ2-7
CDR3aa: CASSRGQGFSYEQYF
CDR3nt: TGTGCCAGTAGTAGAGGACAGGGGTTTTCCTACGAGCAGTACTTC

abundance: .
v_gene: TRBV29-1
d_gene: TRBD2
j_gene: TRBJ2-1
CDR3aa: CSGLADTYNEQFF
CDR3nt: TGCAGCGGGCTAGCGGACACCTACAATGAGCAGTTCTTC

abundance: .
v_gene: TRBV28
d_gene: .
j_gene: TRBJ2-3
CDR3aa: CASSLKQQRADTQYF
CDR3nt: TGTGCCAGCAGTTTAAAGCAACAGAGGGCCGATACGCAGTATTTT

abundance: .
v_gene: TRBV28
d_gene: TRBD2
j_gene: TRBJ2-3
CDR3aa: CASHWREMADTQYF
CDR3nt: TGTGCCAGCCATTGGCGGGAGATGGCAGATACGCAGTATTTT

abundance: few
v_gene: TRBV11-2
d_gene: .
j_gene: TRBJ1-2
CDR3aa: CASSLQGSIGYTF
CDR3nt: TGTGCCAGCAGCTTACAGGGGTCTATAGGCTACACCTTC

abundance: .
v_gene: TRBV30
d_gene: .
j_gene: TRBJ2-5
CDR3aa: CAWSVRYQETQYF
CDR3nt: TGTGCCTGGAGTGTAAGGTACCAAGAGACCCAGTACTTC

abundance: .
v_gene: TRBV4-2
d_gene: .
j_gene: TRBJ2-3
CDR3aa: CASSQVLTDTQYF
CDR3nt: TGTGCCAGCAGCCAAGTTTTAACAGATACGCAGTATTTT

abundance: .
v_gene: TRBV19
d_gene: .
j_gene: TRBJ2-3
CDR3aa: CASSTYMETYTDTQYF
CDR3nt: TGTGCCAGTAGTACCTATATGGAGACCTACACAGATACGCAGTATTTT

abundance: .
v_gene: TRBV27
d_gene: .
j_gene: TRBJ1-1
CDR3aa: CASSLSLGTAQNTEAFF
CDR3nt: TGTGCCAGCAGTTTATCGCTGGGAACAGCCCAGAACACTGAAGCTTTCTTT

abundance: medium-sized
v_gene: TRBV4-2
d_gene: .
j_gene: TRBJ2-2
CDR3aa: CASSQALDGTNTGELFF
CDR3nt: TGTGCCAGCAGCCAAGCTTTGGACGGAACGAACACCGGGGAGCTGTTTTTT